The TCR beta chain described here comes from a study of beta chain features in type 1 diabetes. Study-wide context: Patients did not differ from healthy donors in age, gender or cell yield. The study examined more than 100,000,000 sorted cells across all samples. Notes on the study in general: Shortening of TCRB CDR3s, moderate but significant, appeared in all four CD4+ subsets of Type 1 diabetes patients.

The table lists this clone with a few counts. Antigen unknown. Expressed TCRB transcripts were sequenced because the isolated RNA had all been reverse transcribed beforehand. Sequenced by immunoSEQ multiplex PCR; TCRdb stores in-frame clones only, minus some. Among around 250,000 clones, roughly 20% were seen once, and the ten largest hold about 0.027%. This clonotype originated in a woman aged 40 to 55 with type 1 diabetes. The sequenced sample consisted of naive CD4+ T cells from blood.

The CDR3 is CASSLYRASNQPQHF. CDR3 coding DNA: TGTGCCAGCAGCTTATACAGGGCGAGCAATCAGCCCCAGCATTTT. This chain connects TRBV7-2 to TRBJ1-5; possible D gene TRBD1, 6 bases. The CDR3 is made up of 15 amino acids. CDR1 and CDR2 (germline): SGHTA, FQGNSA. Trimming left V 2 bases short and J 1 base short, with 9 bases between.